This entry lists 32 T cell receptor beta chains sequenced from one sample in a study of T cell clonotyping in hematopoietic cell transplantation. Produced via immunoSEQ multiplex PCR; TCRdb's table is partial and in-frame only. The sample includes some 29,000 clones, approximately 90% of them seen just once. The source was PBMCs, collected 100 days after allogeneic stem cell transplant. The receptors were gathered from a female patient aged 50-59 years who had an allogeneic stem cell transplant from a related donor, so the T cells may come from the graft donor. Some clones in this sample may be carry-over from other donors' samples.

The CDR3 here is CASSFSPRYNSPLHF. CDR3 DNA: TGTGCCAGCAGCTTCTCACCAAGATATAATTCACCCCTCCACTTT. The chain carries TRBV5-6 and TRBJ1-6; no firm D call. The CDR3 length is 15 residues. V was cut by 2 bases and J by 4 bases, with 10 bases left in between. Germline CDR1 reads SGHDT; CDR2 reads YYEEEE.

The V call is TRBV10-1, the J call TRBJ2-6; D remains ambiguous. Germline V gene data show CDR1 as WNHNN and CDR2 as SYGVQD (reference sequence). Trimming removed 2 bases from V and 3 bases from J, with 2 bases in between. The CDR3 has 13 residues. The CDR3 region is CASSESGANVLTF. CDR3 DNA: TGCGCCAGCAGTGAGAGTGGGGCCAACGTCCTGACTTTC.

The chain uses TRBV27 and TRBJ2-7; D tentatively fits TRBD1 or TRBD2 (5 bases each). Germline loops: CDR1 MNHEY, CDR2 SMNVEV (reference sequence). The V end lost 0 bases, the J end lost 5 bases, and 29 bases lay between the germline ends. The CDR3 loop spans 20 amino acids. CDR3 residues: CASSLSGLANSLVFWDEQYF. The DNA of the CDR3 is TGTGCCAGCAGTTTATCGGGGCTAGCAAACTCCCTAGTCTTTTGGGACGAGCAGTACTTC.

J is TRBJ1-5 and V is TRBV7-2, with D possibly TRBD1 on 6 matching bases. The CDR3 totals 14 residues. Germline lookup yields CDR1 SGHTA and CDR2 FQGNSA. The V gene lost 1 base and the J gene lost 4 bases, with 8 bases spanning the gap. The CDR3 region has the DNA TGTGCCAGCAGCTTAGAGGGGGGGAATCAGCCCCAGCATTTT. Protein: CASSLEGGNQPQHF.

The CDR3 DNA reads as TGTGCCAGCAGTTCCGACAGGAGGAATGAAAAACTGTTTTTT. This sequence encodes CASSSDRRNEKLFF. The chain couples TRBV6-5 to TRBJ1-4; tentatively, D is TRBD1 (6 bases). The V end lost 4 bases, the J end lost 5 bases, and 11 bases lay between the germline ends. The V gene's germline CDR1 is MNHEY and CDR2 SVGAGI. The CDR3 has 14 residues.

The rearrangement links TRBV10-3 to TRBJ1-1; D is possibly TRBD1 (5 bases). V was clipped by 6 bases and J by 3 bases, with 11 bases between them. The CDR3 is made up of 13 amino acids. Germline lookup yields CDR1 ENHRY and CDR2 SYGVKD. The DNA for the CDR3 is TGTGCCATCAGCCCGGGGCGGGACACTGAAGCTTTCTTT. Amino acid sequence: CAISPGRDTEAFF.

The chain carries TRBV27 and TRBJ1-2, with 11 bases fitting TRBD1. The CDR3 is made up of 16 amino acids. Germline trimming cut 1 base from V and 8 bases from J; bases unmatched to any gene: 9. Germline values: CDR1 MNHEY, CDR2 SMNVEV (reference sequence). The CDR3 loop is CASSLYDGTGGNGYTF. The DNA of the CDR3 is TGTGCCAGCAGTTTATACGACGGGACAGGGGGAAACGGCTACACCTTC.

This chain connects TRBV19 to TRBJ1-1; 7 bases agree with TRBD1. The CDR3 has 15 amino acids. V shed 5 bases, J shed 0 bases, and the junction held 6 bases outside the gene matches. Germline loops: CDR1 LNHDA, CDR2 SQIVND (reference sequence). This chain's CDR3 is CASSFLTGLNTEAFF. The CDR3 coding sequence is TGTGCCAGTAGTTTTCTGACAGGGCTGAACACTGAAGCTTTCTTT.

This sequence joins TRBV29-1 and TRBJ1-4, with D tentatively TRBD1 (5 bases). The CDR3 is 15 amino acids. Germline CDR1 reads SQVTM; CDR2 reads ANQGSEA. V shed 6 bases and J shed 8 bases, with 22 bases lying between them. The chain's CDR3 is CSVSGWGEGGEKLFF. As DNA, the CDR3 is TGCAGCGTCAGCGGCTGGGGGGAGGGTGGCGAAAAACTGTTTTTT.

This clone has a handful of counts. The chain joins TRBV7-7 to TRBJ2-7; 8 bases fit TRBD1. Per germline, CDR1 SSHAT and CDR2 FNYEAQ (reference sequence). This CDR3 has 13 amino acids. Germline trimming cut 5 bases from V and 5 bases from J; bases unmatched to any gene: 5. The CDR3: CASSPGTGHEQYF. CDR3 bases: TGTGCCAGCAGCCCAGGGACAGGCCACGAGCAGTACTTC.

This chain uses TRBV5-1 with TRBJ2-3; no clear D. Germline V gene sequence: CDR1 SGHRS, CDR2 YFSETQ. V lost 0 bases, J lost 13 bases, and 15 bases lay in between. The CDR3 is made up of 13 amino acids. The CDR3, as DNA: TGCGCCAGCAGCTTGGAAGGACGACCACCCGAGTATTTT. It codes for CASSLEGRPPEYF.

CDR3 DNA sequence: TGTGCCAGCAGCCCCCGGGACAACCGACAAGAGACCCAGTACTTC. Translation: CASSPRDNRQETQYF. The chain recombines TRBV11-1 with TRBJ2-5, with a tentative D call TRBD1 (6 bases). The CDR3 is 15 amino acids. Trimming pared 5 bases from V and 2 bases from J, leaving 15 bases between. The germline V gene has CDR1 SGHAT and CDR2 FQDESV (reference sequence). The whole variable domain, remainder taken from reference TRBV11-1 and TRBJ2-5, is EAEVAQSPRYKITEKSQAVAFWCDPISGHATLYWYRQILGQGPELLVQFQDESVVDDSQLPKDRFSAERLKGVDSTLKIQPAELGDSAMYLCASSPRDNRQETQYFGPGTRLLVL.

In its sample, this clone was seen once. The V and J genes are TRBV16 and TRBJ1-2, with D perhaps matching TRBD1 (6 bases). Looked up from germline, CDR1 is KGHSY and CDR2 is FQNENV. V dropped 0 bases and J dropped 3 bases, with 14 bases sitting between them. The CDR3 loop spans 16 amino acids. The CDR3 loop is CASSQSSLEGDYGYTF. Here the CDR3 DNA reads TGTGCCAGCAGCCAATCTAGCTTGGAGGGGGACTATGGCTACACCTTC.

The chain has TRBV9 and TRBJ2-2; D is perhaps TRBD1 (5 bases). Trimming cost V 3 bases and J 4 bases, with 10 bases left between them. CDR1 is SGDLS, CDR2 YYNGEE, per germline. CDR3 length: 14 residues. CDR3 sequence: CASSGRQITGELFF. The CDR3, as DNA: TGTGCCAGCAGCGGACGACAGATCACCGGGGAGCTGTTTTTT.

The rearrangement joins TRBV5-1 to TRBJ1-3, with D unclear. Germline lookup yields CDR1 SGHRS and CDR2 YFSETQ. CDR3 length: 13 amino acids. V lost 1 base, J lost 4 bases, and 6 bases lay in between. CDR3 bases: TGCGCCAGCAGCTTGAGCGGGGGAAACACCATATATTTT. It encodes CASSLSGGNTIYF. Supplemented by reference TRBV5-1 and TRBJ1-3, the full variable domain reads KAGVTQTPRYLIKTRGQQVTLSCSPISGHRSVSWYQQTPGQGLQFLFEYFSETQRNKGNFPGRFSGRQFSNSRSEMNVSTLELGDSALYLCASSLSGGNTIYFGEGSWLTVV.

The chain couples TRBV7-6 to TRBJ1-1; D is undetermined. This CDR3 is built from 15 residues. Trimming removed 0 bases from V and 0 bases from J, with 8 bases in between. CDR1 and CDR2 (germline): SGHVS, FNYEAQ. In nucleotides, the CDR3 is TGTGCCAGCAGCTTAGCTCCAGATATGAACACTGAAGCTTTCTTT. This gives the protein CASSLAPDMNTEAFF.

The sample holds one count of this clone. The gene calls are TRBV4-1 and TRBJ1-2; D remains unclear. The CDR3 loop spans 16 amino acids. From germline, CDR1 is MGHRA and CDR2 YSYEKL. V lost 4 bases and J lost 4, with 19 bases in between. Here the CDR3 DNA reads TGCGCCAGCAGCCTTGGTCGAGGCGGGTTGGGCTATGGCTACACCTTC. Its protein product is CASSLGRGGLGYGYTF.

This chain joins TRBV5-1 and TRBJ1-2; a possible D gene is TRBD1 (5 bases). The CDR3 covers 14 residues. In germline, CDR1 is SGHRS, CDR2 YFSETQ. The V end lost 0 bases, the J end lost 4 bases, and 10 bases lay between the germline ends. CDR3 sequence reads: CASSLGAGSYGYTF. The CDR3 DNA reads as TGCGCCAGCAGCTTGGGGGCAGGGTCCTATGGCTACACCTTC.

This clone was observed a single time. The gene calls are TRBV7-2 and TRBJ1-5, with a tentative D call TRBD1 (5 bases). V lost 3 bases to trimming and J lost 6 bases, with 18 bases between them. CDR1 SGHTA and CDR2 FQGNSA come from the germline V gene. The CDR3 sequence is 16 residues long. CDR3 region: CASSLDSGTRSQPQHF. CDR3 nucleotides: TGTGCCAGCAGCTTGGACTCCGGGACCAGGAGTCAGCCCCAGCATTTT.

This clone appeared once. The CDR3 region is CASSITQVNTEAFF. The CDR3 nucleotides read TGTGCCAGCAGTATTACACAGGTTAACACTGAAGCTTTCTTT. The chain links TRBV28 to TRBJ1-1; the D gene is possibly TRBD1 (5 bases). Trimming cost V 5 bases and J 2 bases, with 12 bases left between them. Germline lookup yields CDR1 MDHEN and CDR2 SYDVKM. The CDR3 is 14 amino acids.

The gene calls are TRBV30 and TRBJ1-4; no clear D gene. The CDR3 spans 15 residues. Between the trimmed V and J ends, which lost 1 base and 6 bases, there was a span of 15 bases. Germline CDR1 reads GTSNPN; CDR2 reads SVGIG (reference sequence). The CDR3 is CAWSAMRTGYEKLFF. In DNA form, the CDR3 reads TGTGCCTGGAGTGCGATGAGGACTGGGTATGAAAAACTGTTTTTT. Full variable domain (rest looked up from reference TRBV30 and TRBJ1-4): SQTIHQWPATLVQPVGSPLSLECTVEGTSNPNLYWYRQAAGRGLQLLFYSVGIGQISSEVPQNLSASRPQDRQFILSSKKLLLSDSGFYLCAWSAMRTGYEKLFFGSGTQLSVL.

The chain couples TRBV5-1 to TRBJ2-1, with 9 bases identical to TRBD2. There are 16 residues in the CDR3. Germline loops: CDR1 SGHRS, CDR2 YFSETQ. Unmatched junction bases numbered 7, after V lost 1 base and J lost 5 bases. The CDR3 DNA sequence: TGCGCCAGCAGCTTGTCCGGGACTAGCTTAGACAATGAGCAGTTCTTC. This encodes CASSLSGTSLDNEQFF.

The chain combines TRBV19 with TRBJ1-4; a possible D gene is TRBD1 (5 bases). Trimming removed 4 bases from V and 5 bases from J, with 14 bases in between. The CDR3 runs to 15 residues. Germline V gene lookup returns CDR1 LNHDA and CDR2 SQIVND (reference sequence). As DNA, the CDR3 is TGTGCCAGTAGTAACCAAACACGGGGGAATGAAAAACTGTTTTTT. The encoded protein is CASSNQTRGNEKLFF.

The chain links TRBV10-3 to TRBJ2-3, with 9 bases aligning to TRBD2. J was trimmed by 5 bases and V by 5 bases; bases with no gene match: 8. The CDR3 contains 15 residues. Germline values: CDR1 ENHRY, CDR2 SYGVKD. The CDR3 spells CAISPLAGDGDTQYF. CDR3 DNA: TGTGCCATCAGTCCCTTAGCGGGGGACGGAGATACGCAGTATTTT.

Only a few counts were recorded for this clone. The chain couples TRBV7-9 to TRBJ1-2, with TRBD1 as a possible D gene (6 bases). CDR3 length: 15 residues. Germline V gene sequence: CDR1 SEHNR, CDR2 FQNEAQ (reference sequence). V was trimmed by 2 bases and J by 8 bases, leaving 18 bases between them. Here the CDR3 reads CASSLRNGQGSGYTF. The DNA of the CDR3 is TGTGCCAGCAGCTTACGCAACGGGCAGGGGTCGGGCTACACCTTC. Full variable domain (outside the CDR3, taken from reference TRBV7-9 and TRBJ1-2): DTGVSQNPRHKITKRGQNVTFRCDPISEHNRLYWYRQTLGQGPEFLTYFQNEAQLEKSRLLSDRFSAERPKGSFSTLEIQRTEQGDSAMYLCASSLRNGQGSGYTFGSGTRLTVV.

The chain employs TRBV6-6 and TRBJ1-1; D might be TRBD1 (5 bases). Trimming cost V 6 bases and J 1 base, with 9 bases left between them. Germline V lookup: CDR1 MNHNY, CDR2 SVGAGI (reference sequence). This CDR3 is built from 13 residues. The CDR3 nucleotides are TGTGCCAGCAGGGGGCTCGGGAACACTGAAGCTTTCTTT. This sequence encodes CASRGLGNTEAFF.

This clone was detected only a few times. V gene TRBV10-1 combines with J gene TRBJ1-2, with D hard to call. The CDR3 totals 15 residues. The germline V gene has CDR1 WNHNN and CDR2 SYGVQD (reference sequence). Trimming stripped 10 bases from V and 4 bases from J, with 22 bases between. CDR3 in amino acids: CATRSGVKGGYGYTF. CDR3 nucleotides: TGCGCCACCCGAAGTGGGGTCAAGGGTGGCTATGGCTACACCTTC.

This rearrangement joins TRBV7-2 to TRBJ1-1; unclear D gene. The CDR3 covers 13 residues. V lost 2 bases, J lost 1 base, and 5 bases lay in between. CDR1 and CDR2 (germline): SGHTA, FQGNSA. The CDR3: CASSLNRNTEAFF. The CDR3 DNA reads TGTGCCAGCAGCTTAAACAGGAACACTGAAGCTTTCTTT.

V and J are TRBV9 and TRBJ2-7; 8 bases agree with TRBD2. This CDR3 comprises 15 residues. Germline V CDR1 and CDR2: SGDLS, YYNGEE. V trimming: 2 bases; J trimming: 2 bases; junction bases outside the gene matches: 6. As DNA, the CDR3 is TGTGCCAGCAGCGTTGGAGCGGGGGCGGCCTACGAGCAGTACTTC. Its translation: CASSVGAGAAYEQYF.

The CDR3 DNA reads TGTGCCAGCAGCCCCGGGGGTTCGACAGGGCGGAACACTGAAGCTTTCTTT. Its protein product is CASSPGGSTGRNTEAFF. The V gene is TRBV7-6, the J gene TRBJ1-1, with 7 bases aligning to TRBD1. Germline CDR1 is SGHVS and CDR2 is FNYEAQ. J gave up 1 base and V 5 bases, and 13 bases lay outside the gene matches. The CDR3 has 17 amino acids.

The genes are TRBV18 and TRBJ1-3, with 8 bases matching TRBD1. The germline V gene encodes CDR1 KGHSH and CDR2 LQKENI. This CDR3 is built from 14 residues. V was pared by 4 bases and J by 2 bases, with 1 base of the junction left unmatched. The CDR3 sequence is CASSQDRAGNTIYF. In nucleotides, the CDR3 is TGTGCCAGCTCACAGGACAGGGCTGGAAACACCATATATTTT.

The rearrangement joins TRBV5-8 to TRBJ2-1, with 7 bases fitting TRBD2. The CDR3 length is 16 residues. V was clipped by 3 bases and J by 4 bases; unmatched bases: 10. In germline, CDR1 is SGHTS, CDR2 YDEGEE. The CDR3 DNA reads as TGTGCCAGCAGCTGGCTTCTAGCGGACACTTACAATGAGCAGTTCTTC. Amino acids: CASSWLLADTYNEQFF.